One and the same sample provided the 16 T cell receptor beta chains below, sequenced in a study of cytomegalovirus exposure and HLA in healthy donors. Profiled with immunoSEQ multiplex PCR; TCRdb holds only in-frame clones, not every one. The table includes 100,000 to 150,000 clones, 75% to 90% detected once. The sequenced material came from PBMCs. These receptors all stem from a woman aged 18-35 years in good health and CMV-seronegative.

The chain has TRBV4-1 and TRBJ2-1; 12 bases align to TRBD2. Germline trimming cut 1 base from V and 10 bases from J; bases unmatched to any gene: 8. Germline CDR1 and CDR2: MGHRA and YSYEKL. CDR3 length equals 16 residues. The CDR3 nucleotides read TGCGCCAGCAGCCAAGGGCTAGCGGGGGGGATGGAGGAGCAGTTCTTC. This codes for CASSQGLAGGMEEQFF.

The V and J genes are TRBV2 and TRBJ1-1; the D is unclear. Between the trimmed V and J ends, which lost 2 bases and 6 bases, there was a span of 13 bases. Germline-derived CDR1 and CDR2 are SNHLY and FYNNEI. This CDR3 spans 14 amino acids. This CDR3 reads CASSEWRALSEAFF. Here the CDR3 DNA reads TGTGCCAGCAGTGAATGGAGAGCCCTCTCTGAAGCTTTCTTT.

This chain uses TRBV4-1 with TRBJ2-2; the match to TRBD2 covers 14 bases. The CDR3 totals 20 residues. Per the germline V gene, CDR1 is MGHRA and CDR2 is YSYEKL. The V gene end was trimmed by 0 bases and the J gene end by 7 bases; junction bases not matched to a gene: 13. This chain's CDR3 is CASSQDPEGLAGAEGGELFF. CDR3 nucleotides: TGCGCCAGCAGCCAAGACCCCGAGGGACTAGCGGGAGCGGAAGGCGGGGAGCTGTTTTTT.

A single count supports this clone. The V call is TRBV19, the J call TRBJ2-5; 8 bases fit TRBD1. With 4 bases clipped from V and 2 bases from J, the junction kept 12 bases outside the gene matches. The CDR3 runs 17 residues. CDR1 LNHDA and CDR2 SQIVND come from the germline V gene (reference sequence). The CDR3 coding sequence is TGTGCCAGTAGTAGGGTTGGCAGGGGGCTAAATCAAGAGACCCAGTACTTC. Its protein is CASSRVGRGLNQETQYF.

This clone has more than one count but fewer than ten. The chain uses TRBV5-4 and TRBJ2-7; D may be TRBD2 (7 bases). Germline V gives CDR1 SGHNT, CDR2 YYREEE (reference sequence). The length of the CDR3 is 14 residues. V was clipped by 3 bases and J by 3 bases, with 13 bases between them. The CDR3 here is CASSSQGGLYEQYF. The CDR3 DNA follows: TGTGCCAGCAGCTCACAGGGAGGGCTCTACGAGCAGTACTTC. The variable domain in full, completed from reference TRBV5-4 and TRBJ2-7, reads ETGVTQSPTHLIKTRGQQVTLRCSSQSGHNTVSWYQQALGQGPQFIFQYYREEENGRGNFPPRFSGLQFPNYSSELNVNALELDDSALYLCASSSQGGLYEQYFGPGTRLTVT.

The rearrangement links TRBV6-6 to TRBJ1-5; D uncertain. Trimming cost V 8 bases and J 5 bases, with 16 bases left between them. Germline assignment: CDR1 MNHNY and CDR2 SVGAGI (reference sequence). The CDR3 totals 14 residues. This CDR3 reads CASRLTLRDQPQHF. CDR3 sequence (DNA): TGTGCCAGCCGTCTGACCCTGCGGGATCAGCCCCAGCATTTT.

V is TRBV6-5 and J is TRBJ2-7, with D maybe TRBD1 (6 bases). Per germline, CDR1 MNHEY and CDR2 SVGAGI. The ends were cut back, 2 bases at V and 2 bases at J, with 10 bases in the middle. The length of the CDR3 is 14 residues. In nucleotides, the CDR3 is TGTGCCAGCAGTTACGACAGGATCACCTACGAGCAGTACTTC. This gives the protein CASSYDRITYEQYF.

The chain has TRBV27 and TRBJ1-5, with 10 bases aligning to TRBD1. The CDR3 runs 15 residues. Germline V gene lookup returns CDR1 MNHEY and CDR2 SMNVEV (reference sequence). Trimming at V came to 5 bases and at J to 7 bases, leaving 8 bases not matched to a gene. CDR3 sequence: CASSAPGDRGQPQHF. For the CDR3, the DNA is TGTGCCAGCAGTGCGCCGGGGGACAGGGGCCAGCCCCAGCATTTT.

This clone is a singleton in its sample. The V gene is TRBV7-6, the J gene TRBJ2-3; maybe TRBD2 (6 bases). Trimming removed 2 bases from V and 3 bases from J, with 9 bases in between. Germline CDR1 is SGHVS and CDR2 is FNYEAQ. The CDR3 has 14 amino acids. The chain's CDR3 is CASSLLAITDTQYF. In nucleotides, the CDR3 is TGTGCCAGCAGCTTACTAGCGATTACAGATACGCAGTATTTT.

This chain uses TRBV5-1 with TRBJ1-4; the D gene is possibly TRBD1 (5 bases). V shed 1 base and J shed 5 bases, with 9 bases lying between them. The germline CDR1 and CDR2 sequences are SGHRS and YFSETQ. The CDR3 loop spans 14 amino acids. CDR3 sequence reads: CASSLMGQNEKLFF. The CDR3 region has the DNA TGCGCCAGCAGCTTGATGGGGCAGAATGAAAAACTGTTTTTT.

The genes are TRBV7-8 and TRBJ2-5, with D perhaps matching TRBD2 (6 bases). The CDR3 is 14 amino acids. The germline CDR1 and CDR2 sequences are SGHVS and FQNEAQ. Between the trimmed V and J ends, which lost 2 bases and 1 base, there was a span of 8 bases. For the CDR3, the DNA is TGTGCCAGCAGCTTACCCGGGAGCCAAGAGACCCAGTACTTC. Translated: CASSLPGSQETQYF.

This rearrangement joins TRBV2 to TRBJ2-7; 8 positions agree with TRBD2. The length of the CDR3 is 15 residues. Losses at the gene ends were 7 bases for V and 0 bases for J; bases not matched to a gene: 8. Germline V CDR1 and CDR2: SNHLY, FYNNEI. CDR3 amino acids: CASTERLASSYEQYF. The CDR3, as DNA: TGTGCCAGCACCGAACGACTAGCGTCCTCCTACGAGCAGTACTTC.

This clone was detected only once. The chain carries TRBV14 and TRBJ2-7; D is ambiguous. The V and J ends lost 3 bases and 6 bases respectively, with 12 bases between them. The CDR3 extends over 13 amino acids. Looked up from germline, CDR1 is SGHDN and CDR2 is FVKESK. This chain's CDR3 is CASSQVTSSEQYF. DNA for the CDR3: TGTGCCAGCAGCCAGGTTACTTCGAGCGAGCAGTACTTC.

In nucleotides, the CDR3 is TGTGCCAGCAGCCCACACCCGACTAGCGGGGGAGTGGAGTATTTT. This gives the protein CASSPHPTSGGVEYF. The V gene is TRBV6-1, the J gene TRBJ2-3; 12 bases match TRBD2. With V trimmed by 6 bases and J by 13 bases, 14 bases remained unmatched. The germline CDR1 and CDR2 sequences are MNHNS and SASEGT. This CDR3 has 15 residues.

The chain employs TRBV18 and TRBJ2-7; 7 positions match TRBD1. The CDR3 has 16 amino acids. In germline, CDR1 is KGHSH, CDR2 LQKENI. Unmatched junction bases numbered 13, after V lost 4 bases and J lost 4 bases. The chain's CDR3 is CASSQGAGDIVYEQYF. The CDR3 region has the DNA TGTGCCAGCTCACAGGGGGCTGGGGATATTGTGTACGAGCAGTACTTC.

The rearrangement joins TRBV11-3 to TRBJ2-7, with 12 bases lining up with TRBD2. The V segment lost 6 bases and the J segment 5 bases; nucleotides outside the gene matches: 8. This CDR3 contains 15 residues. The germline CDR1 and CDR2 sequences are SGHNT and YENEEA. CDR3 protein: CASSPRLAGEDEQYF. CDR3 in DNA: TGTGCCAGCAGTCCAAGACTAGCGGGAGAAGACGAGCAGTACTTC.